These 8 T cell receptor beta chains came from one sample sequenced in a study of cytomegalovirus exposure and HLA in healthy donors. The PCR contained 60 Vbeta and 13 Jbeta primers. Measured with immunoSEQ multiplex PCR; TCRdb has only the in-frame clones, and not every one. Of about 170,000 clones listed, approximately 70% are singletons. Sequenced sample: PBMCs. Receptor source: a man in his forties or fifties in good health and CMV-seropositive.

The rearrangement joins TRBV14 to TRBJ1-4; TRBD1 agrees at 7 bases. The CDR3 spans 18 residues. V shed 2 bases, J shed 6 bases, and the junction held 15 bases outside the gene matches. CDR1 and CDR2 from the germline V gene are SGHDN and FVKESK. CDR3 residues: CASSQRGLDQVRDEKLFF. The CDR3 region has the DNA TGTGCCAGCAGCCAAAGGGGGCTGGACCAAGTCAGGGATGAAAAACTGTTTTTT.

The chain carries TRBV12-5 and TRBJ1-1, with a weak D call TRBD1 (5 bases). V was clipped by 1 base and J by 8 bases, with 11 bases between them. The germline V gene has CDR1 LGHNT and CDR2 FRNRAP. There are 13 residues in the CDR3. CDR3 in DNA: TGTGCTAGTGGTTTGGAGGGGCCTCAGGAAGCTTTCTTT. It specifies CASGLEGPQEAFF.

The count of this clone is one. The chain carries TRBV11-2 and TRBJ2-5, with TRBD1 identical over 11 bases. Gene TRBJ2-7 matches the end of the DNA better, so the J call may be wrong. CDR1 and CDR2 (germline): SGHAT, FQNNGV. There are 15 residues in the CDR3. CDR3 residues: CASSLPGQGVYEQYF. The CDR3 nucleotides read TGTGCCAGCAGCCTTCCGGGACAGGGGGTTTACGAGCAGTACTTC.

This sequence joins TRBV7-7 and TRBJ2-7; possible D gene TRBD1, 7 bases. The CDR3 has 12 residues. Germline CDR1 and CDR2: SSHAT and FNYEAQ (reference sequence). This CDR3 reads CATLQGRGEQYF. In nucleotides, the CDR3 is TGTGCGACCCTACAGGGGCGGGGCGAGCAGTACTTC.

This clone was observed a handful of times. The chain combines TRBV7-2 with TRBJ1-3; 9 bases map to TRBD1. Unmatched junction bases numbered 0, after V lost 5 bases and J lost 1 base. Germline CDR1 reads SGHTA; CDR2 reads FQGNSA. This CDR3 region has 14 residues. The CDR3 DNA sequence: TGTGCCAGCAGCGGGACAGGGTCTGGAAACACCATATATTTT. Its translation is CASSGTGSGNTIYF.

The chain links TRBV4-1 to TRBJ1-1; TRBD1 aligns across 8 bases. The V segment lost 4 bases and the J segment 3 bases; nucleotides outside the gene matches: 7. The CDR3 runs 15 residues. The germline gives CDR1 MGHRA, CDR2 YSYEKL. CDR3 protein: CASSLRTGTDTEAFF. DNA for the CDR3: TGCGCCAGCAGCCTCCGGACAGGGACCGACACTGAAGCTTTCTTT.

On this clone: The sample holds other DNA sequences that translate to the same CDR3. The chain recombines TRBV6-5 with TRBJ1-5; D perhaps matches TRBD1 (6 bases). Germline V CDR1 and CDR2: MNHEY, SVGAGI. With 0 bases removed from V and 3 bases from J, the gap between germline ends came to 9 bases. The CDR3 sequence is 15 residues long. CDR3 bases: TGTGCCAGCAGTTACTCTGGGGGCCCCAATCAGCCCCAGCATTTT. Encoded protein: CASSYSGGPNQPQHF.

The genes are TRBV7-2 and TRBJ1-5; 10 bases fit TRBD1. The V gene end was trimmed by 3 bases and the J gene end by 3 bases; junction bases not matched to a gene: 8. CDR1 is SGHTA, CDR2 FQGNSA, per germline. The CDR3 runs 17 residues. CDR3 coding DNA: TGTGCCAGCAGCTTTACCGGGACAGGGGTTCTCAATCAGCCCCAGCATTTT. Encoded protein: CASSFTGTGVLNQPQHF.